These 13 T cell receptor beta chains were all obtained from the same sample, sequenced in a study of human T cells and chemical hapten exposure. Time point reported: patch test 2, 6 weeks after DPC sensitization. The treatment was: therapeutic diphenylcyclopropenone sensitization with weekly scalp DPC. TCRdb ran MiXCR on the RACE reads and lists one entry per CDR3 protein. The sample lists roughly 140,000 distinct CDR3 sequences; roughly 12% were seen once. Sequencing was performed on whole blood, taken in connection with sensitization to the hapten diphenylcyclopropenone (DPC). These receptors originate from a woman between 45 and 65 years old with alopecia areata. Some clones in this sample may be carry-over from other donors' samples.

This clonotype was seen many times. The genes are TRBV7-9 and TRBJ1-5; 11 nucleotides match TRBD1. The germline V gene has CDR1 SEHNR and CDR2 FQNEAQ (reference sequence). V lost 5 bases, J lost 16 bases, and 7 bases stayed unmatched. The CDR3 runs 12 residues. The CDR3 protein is CASSNRDRGVHF. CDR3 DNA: TGTGCCAGCAGCAACCGGGACAGGGGGGTTCATTTT.

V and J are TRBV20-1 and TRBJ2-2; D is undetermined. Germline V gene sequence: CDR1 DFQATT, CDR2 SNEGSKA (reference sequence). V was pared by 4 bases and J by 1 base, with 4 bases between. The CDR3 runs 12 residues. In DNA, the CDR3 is TGCAGTGCTAACGAGAACACCGGGGAGCTGTTTTTT. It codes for CSANENTGELFF.

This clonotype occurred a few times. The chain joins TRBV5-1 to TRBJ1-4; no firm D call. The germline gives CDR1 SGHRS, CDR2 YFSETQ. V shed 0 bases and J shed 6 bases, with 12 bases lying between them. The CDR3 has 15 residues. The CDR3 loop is CASSLEGRLHEKLFF. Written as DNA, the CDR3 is TGCGCCAGCAGCTTGGAGGGCAGATTACATGAAAAACTGTTTTTT.

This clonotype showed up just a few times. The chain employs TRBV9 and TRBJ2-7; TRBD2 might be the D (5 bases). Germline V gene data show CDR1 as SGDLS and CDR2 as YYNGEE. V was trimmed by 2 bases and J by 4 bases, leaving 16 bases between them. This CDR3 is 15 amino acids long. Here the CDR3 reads CASSVGHGDGYEQYF. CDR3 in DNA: TGTGCCAGCAGCGTGGGTCACGGGGATGGTTACGAGCAGTACTTC.

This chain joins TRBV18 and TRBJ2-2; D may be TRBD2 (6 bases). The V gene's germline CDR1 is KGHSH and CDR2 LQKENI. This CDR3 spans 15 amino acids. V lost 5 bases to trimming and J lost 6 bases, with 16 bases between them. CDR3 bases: TGTGCCAGCTCAGCGGGACTGGGGAGCGCCGGGGAGCTGTTTTTT. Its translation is CASSAGLGSAGELFF. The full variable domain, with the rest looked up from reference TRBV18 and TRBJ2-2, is NAGVMQNPRHLVRRRGQEARLRCSPMKGHSHVYWYRQLPEEGLKFMVYLQKENIIDESGMPKERFSAEFPKEGPSILRIQQVVRGDSAAYFCASSAGLGSAGELFFGEGSRLTVL.

The CDR3 DNA sequence: TGTGCCAGCTCACCAGGTGCAGTTCGGGCCATTCAGTACTTC. As protein: CASSPGAVRAIQYF. V usage is TRBV18 and J usage is TRBJ2-4; D is ambiguous. This CDR3 is built from 14 residues. Trimming took 2 bases from V and 9 from J, leaving 14 bases between them. CDR1 is KGHSH, CDR2 LQKENI, per germline.

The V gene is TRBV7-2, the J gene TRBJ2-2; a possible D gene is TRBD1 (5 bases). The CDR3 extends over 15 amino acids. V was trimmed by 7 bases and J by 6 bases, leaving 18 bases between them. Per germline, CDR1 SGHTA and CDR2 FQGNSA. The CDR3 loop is CASKRLGRASGELFF. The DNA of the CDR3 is TGTGCCAGCAAGAGGTTGGGCAGGGCCTCCGGGGAGCTGTTTTTT.

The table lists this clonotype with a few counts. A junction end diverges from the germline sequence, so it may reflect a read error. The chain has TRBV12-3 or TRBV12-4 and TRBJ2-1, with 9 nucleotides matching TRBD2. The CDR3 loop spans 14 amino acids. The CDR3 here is CASSLAGNHNEQFF. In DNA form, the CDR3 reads TGTGCCAGCAGTCTAGCGGGAAATCACAATGAGCAGTTCTTC.

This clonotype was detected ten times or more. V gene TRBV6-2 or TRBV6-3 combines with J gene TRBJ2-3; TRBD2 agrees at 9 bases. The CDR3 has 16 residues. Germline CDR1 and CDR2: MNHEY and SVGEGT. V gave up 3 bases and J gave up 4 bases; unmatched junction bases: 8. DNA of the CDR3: TGTGCCAGCAGTTATGGGGTAGCGGGAGCCGCAGATACGCAGTATTTT. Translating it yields CASSYGVAGAADTQYF.

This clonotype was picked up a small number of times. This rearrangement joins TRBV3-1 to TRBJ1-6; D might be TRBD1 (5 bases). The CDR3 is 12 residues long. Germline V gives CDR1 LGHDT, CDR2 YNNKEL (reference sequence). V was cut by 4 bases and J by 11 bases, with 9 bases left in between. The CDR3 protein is CASSPLGAPLHF. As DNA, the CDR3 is TGTGCCAGCAGCCCTCTGGGGGCACCCCTCCACTTT.

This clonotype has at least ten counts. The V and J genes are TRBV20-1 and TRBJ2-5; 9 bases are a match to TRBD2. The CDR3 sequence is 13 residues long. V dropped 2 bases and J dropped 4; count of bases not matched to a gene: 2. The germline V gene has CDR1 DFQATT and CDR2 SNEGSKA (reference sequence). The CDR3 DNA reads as TGCAGTGCTAGACTGACTAGCGGAGAGACCCAGTACTTC. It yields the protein CSARLTSGETQYF.

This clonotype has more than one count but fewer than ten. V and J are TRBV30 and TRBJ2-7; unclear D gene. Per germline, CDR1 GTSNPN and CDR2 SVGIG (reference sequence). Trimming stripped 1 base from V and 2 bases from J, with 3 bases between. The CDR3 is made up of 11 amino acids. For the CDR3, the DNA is TGTGCCTGGAGTGGTGCCTACGAGCAGTACTTC. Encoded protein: CAWSGAYEQYF.

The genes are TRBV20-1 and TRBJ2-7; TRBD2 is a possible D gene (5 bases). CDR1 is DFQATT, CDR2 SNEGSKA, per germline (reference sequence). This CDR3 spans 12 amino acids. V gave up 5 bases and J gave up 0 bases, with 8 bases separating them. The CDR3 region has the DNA TGCAGTGCTGTGAGGGCCTCCTACGAGCAGTACTTC. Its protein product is CSAVRASYEQYF.